This entry lists 6 T cell receptor beta chains sequenced from one sample in a study of blood T cell repertoires in COVID-19. The repertoire was sequenced with immunoSEQ multiplex PCR; TCRdb's copy has only in-frame clones and lacks some. Here the sample spans approximately 120,000 clones, approximately 81% being singletons. What was sequenced was peripheral blood. All receptors come from a man older than 75 with COVID-19, enrolled during active disease.

In nucleotides, the CDR3 is TGTGCCAGCCGCAGACAAAGGAACACTGAAGCTTTCTTT. Encoded protein: CASRRQRNTEAFF. The chain has TRBV14 and TRBJ1-1; D is unresolved. CDR3 length: 13 amino acids. V was cut by 8 bases and J by 1 base, with 11 bases left in between. Germline values: CDR1 SGHDN, CDR2 FVKESK.

The genes are TRBV7-8 and TRBJ2-1, with TRBD2 matching over 9 bases. With V trimmed by 5 bases and J by 7 bases, 9 bases remained unmatched. The V gene's germline CDR1 is SGHVS and CDR2 FQNEAQ. The CDR3 has 15 residues. The CDR3 loop reads CASSPGTSKKNEQFF. DNA for the CDR3: TGTGCCAGCAGCCCCGGGACTAGCAAGAAGAATGAGCAGTTCTTC.

The chain recombines TRBV5-1 with TRBJ1-1; the D is unclear. The V gene's germline CDR1 is SGHRS and CDR2 YFSETQ. Trimming removed 0 bases at V and 4 bases at J, with 13 bases between. This CDR3 contains 15 residues. The CDR3 bases are TGCGCCAGCAGCTTGGCCTCGGGGATGGGCACTGAAGCTTTCTTT. Translated: CASSLASGMGTEAFF.

J is TRBJ1-2 and V is TRBV10-3; 7 nucleotides align to TRBD1. The CDR3 has 15 amino acids. With 4 bases clipped from V and 4 bases from J, the junction kept 9 bases outside the gene matches. Germline CDR1 reads ENHRY; CDR2 reads SYGVKD. The CDR3 spells CAISGAGTAGYGYTF. CDR3 DNA: TGTGCCATCAGTGGCGCCGGGACAGCCGGCTATGGCTACACCTTC.

The chain joins TRBV4-2 to TRBJ2-7; 8 bases map to TRBD1. The CDR3 has 17 residues. V shed 1 base, J shed 2 bases, and the junction held 10 bases outside the gene matches. Germline V gene data show CDR1 as LGHNA and CDR2 as YNFKEQ. The CDR3 DNA reads as TGTGCCAGCAGCCAAGGGCCTCAGGGGGCGAAAGCCTACGAGCAGTACTTC. Translation: CASSQGPQGAKAYEQYF.

The rearrangement uses TRBV10-3 and TRBJ2-1; 9 nucleotides align to TRBD1. Germline lookup yields CDR1 ENHRY and CDR2 SYGVKD. CDR3 length equals 12 residues. With 9 bases clipped from V and 5 bases from J, the junction kept 2 bases outside the gene matches. The CDR3 DNA reads TGTGCCATTAGGACAGGGGACAATGAGCAGTTCTTC. It is translated as CAIRTGDNEQFF.